This T cell receptor (beta chain) stems from a study of cytomegalovirus exposure and HLA in healthy donors. Points on this clone: Its specificity is not known.

V was trimmed by 2 bases and J by 2 bases, leaving 10 bases between them. Germline CDR1 and CDR2: MNHEY and SVGAGI. This CDR3 has 14 amino acids. The study's findings and limits: TCR beta V- and J-gene trimming was later associated with a missense DCLRE1C variant. Segments of the TCR beta V type were, in most cases, productive about 87% or about 30% of the time in an earlier analysis.

Researchers ran the PCR with 60 Vbeta and 13 Jbeta primers. Only in-frame clones appear in the TCRdb table, and some are missing; sequencing was by immunoSEQ multiplex PCR. The sample has around 140,000 clones, approximately 90% seen once. Sequencing was carried out using PBMCs. The chain has TRBV6-5 and TRBJ2-7, with D possibly TRBD1 on 6 matching bases. The receptor was isolated from a woman aged 25 to 39 in good health and CMV-seronegative. The CDR3 protein is CASSYARGPYEQYF. The CDR3 coding sequence is TGTGCCAGCAGTTACGCCAGGGGACCCTACGAGCAGTACTTC.